This entry describes one T cell receptor beta chain. RNA extraction was followed by reverse transcription into cDNA, which acted as the sequencing template. Measured with immunoSEQ multiplex PCR; TCRdb has only the in-frame clones, and not every one. The table has about 210,000 clones, roughly 40% seen once. This CDR3 comprises 15 residues. Germline CDR1 and CDR2: MNHEY and SVGAGI. V lost 2 bases, J lost 4 bases, and 7 bases stayed unmatched. This entry comes from a study of CD8+ T cells in alopecia areata. Turning to the study itself: Tofacitinib was taken orally by treated patients, and the dose was 5 to 10 mg twice daily. Scoring of treated patients' severity used the percentage of affected scalp area.

The treatment was: oral pan-JAK inhibitor, 5-10 mg twice daily. This sequence joins TRBV6-5 and TRBJ1-2; TRBD1 agrees at 7 bases. The clonotype was recovered from a human donor with alopecia areata. The sequenced sample was CD4+ T cells sorted from blood, obtained around week 36, from a patient treated with tofacitinib. CDR3 in DNA: TGTGCCAGCAGTTACAACAGGGGTCCTCCCTATGGCTACACCTTC. Translating it yields CASSYNRGPPYGYTF.